These T cell receptor beta chains were read from a single sample in a study of cytomegalovirus exposure and HLA in healthy donors. The protocol was immunoSEQ multiplex PCR, while the TCRdb copy is restricted to in-frame clones and leaves out a portion. The sample comprises 100,000 or so clones, around 77% of which are singletons, and approximately 9.9% rests with the top ten. Sequencing was carried out using PBMCs. The receptor source for this set is a man aged 40-55 years in good health and CMV-seropositive. CDR3s include the opening cysteine and the closing phenylalanine or tryptophan. Each record gives: V gene, D gene, J gene, clone size, CDR3 DNA, CDR3 protein. A D gene is named only where the DNA matches it firmly. Clone size, where shown, is once, few, many, or a class for clones that have expanded.

v_gene: TRBV7-2
d_gene: -
j_gene: TRBJ2-7
abundance: few
CDR3nt: TGTGCCAGCAGCCCGATACTTGCCCCGGGTCGGGGGAACTCCTACGAGCAGTACTTC
CDR3aa: CASSPILAPGRGNSYEQYF

v_gene: TRBV5-4
d_gene: -
j_gene: TRBJ1-6
abundance: few
CDR3nt: TGTGCCAGCAGCTTGGTCGGCAGGGGCGCGAATTCACCCCTCCACTTT
CDR3aa: CASSLVGRGANSPLHF

v_gene: TRBV2
d_gene: -
j_gene: TRBJ2-6
abundance: -
CDR3nt: TGTGCCAGCAGCGCCCAGGGTGCGGGGGCCAACGTCCTGACTTTC
CDR3aa: CASSAQGAGANVLTF

v_gene: TRBV5-4
d_gene: -
j_gene: TRBJ1-2
abundance: -
CDR3nt: TGTGCCAGCAGCTTGATTACAGGGCAAAACTATGGCTACACCTTC
CDR3aa: CASSLITGQNYGYTF

v_gene: TRBV9
d_gene: TRBD2
j_gene: TRBJ2-5
abundance: once
CDR3nt: TGTGCCAGCAGCGTAGGCCTAGCGGGGGGGCGTGAGTCAGAGACCCAGTACTTC
CDR3aa: CASSVGLAGGRESETQYF

v_gene: TRBV9
d_gene: TRBD2
j_gene: TRBJ2-5
abundance: few
CDR3nt: TGTGCCAGCAGCGTTCGCGGGGGGGCGGAAGAGACCCAGTACTTC
CDR3aa: CASSVRGGAEETQYF

v_gene: TRBV5-1
d_gene: TRBD1
j_gene: TRBJ1-6
abundance: -
CDR3nt: TGCGCCAGCAGTTTTCTGACAGGGAATTCACCCCTCCACTTT
CDR3aa: CASSFLTGNSPLHF

v_gene: TRBV7-2
d_gene: TRBD1
j_gene: TRBJ2-5
abundance: -
CDR3nt: TGTGCCAGCAGCAAGGACAGGACCCAAGAGACCCAGTACTTC
CDR3aa: CASSKDRTQETQYF

v_gene: TRBV19
d_gene: TRBD1
j_gene: TRBJ2-2
abundance: -
CDR3nt: TGTGCCACCCAACCTTGGACAGGCCCCGGGGAGCTGTTTTTT
CDR3aa: CATQPWTGPGELFF

v_gene: TRBV6-6
d_gene: TRBD2
j_gene: TRBJ2-1
abundance: -
CDR3nt: TGTGCCGCCGGGAGCGGGGGGGCAATTGAGCAGTTCTTC
CDR3aa: CAAGSGGAIEQFF

v_gene: TRBV19
d_gene: TRBD1
j_gene: TRBJ1-2
abundance: -
CDR3nt: TGTGCCAGTAGCATCGGGACAGAACATAACTATGGCTACACCTTC
CDR3aa: CASSIGTEHNYGYTF

v_gene: TRBV18
d_gene: -
j_gene: TRBJ1-1
abundance: -
CDR3nt: TGTGCCAGCTCACCACGGGAGGGGAACACTGAAGCTTTCTTT
CDR3aa: CASSPREGNTEAFF

v_gene: TRBV5-4
d_gene: TRBD1
j_gene: TRBJ1-3
abundance: -
CDR3nt: TGTGCCAGCAGGAAGGGACAGGGGTCTGGAAACACCATATATTTT
CDR3aa: CASRKGQGSGNTIYF

v_gene: TRBV19
d_gene: -
j_gene: TRBJ1-2
abundance: few
CDR3nt: TGTGCCAGTAGTATGACGGTAAGCGGAACGACAGGATATATCTATGGCTACACCTTC
CDR3aa: CASSMTVSGTTGYIYGYTF

v_gene: TRBV11-3
d_gene: TRBD2
j_gene: TRBJ2-1
abundance: -
CDR3nt: TGTGCCAGCAGCTCCCATGGGGGGGCCTACAATGAGCAGTTCTTC
CDR3aa: CASSSHGGAYNEQFF

v_gene: TRBV4-3
d_gene: TRBD1
j_gene: TRBJ1-6
abundance: once
CDR3nt: TGCGCCAGCAGTCCAACCACAGGGGGCCTTAATTCACCCCTCCACTTT
CDR3aa: CASSPTTGGLNSPLHF

v_gene: TRBV7-9
d_gene: -
j_gene: TRBJ2-5
abundance: -
CDR3nt: TGTGCCAGCAGCTCCGGAGGCTACCAAGAGACCCAGTACTTC
CDR3aa: CASSSGGYQETQYF

v_gene: TRBV6-6
d_gene: -
j_gene: TRBJ1-2
abundance: few
CDR3nt: TGTGCCACCTCGGCGGTCGACGTTAACTATGGCTACACCTTC
CDR3aa: CATSAVDVNYGYTF

v_gene: TRBV9
d_gene: -
j_gene: TRBJ2-7
abundance: -
CDR3nt: TGTGCCAGCAGCGTAGGAGGGGAGGACGAGCAGTACTTC
CDR3aa: CASSVGGEDEQYF

v_gene: TRBV11-2
d_gene: TRBD1
j_gene: TRBJ2-7
abundance: -
CDR3nt: TGTGCCAGCAGCTTAGACAGGGGGTACGAGCAGTACTTC
CDR3aa: CASSLDRGYEQYF

v_gene: TRBV6-5
d_gene: -
j_gene: TRBJ1-2
abundance: few
CDR3nt: TGTGCCAGCAAGTCGTCGGACTTCTATGGCTACACCTTC
CDR3aa: CASKSSDFYGYTF

v_gene: TRBV7-2
d_gene: TRBD1
j_gene: TRBJ2-5
abundance: once
CDR3nt: TGTGCCAGCAGCTTAGAGGGCAGGGGGTACCAAGAGACCCAGTACTTC
CDR3aa: CASSLEGRGYQETQYF

v_gene: TRBV9
d_gene: -
j_gene: TRBJ2-1
abundance: -
CDR3nt: TGTGCCAGCAGCGTAGGGAGGGGAAACTACAATGAGCAGTTCTTC
CDR3aa: CASSVGRGNYNEQFF

v_gene: TRBV7-9
d_gene: -
j_gene: TRBJ1-6
abundance: -
CDR3nt: TGTGCCAGCAGCGTCAGGGGCTATAATTCACCCCTCCACTTT
CDR3aa: CASSVRGYNSPLHF

v_gene: TRBV18
d_gene: -
j_gene: TRBJ1-2
abundance: -
CDR3nt: TGTGCCAGCTCACCGAAGCGATCTGGCTACACCTTC
CDR3aa: CASSPKRSGYTF

v_gene: TRBV7-3
d_gene: -
j_gene: TRBJ2-2
abundance: -
CDR3nt: TGTGCCAGCAGCCCAAGCGGCGGAGGGGAGCTGTTTTTT
CDR3aa: CASSPSGGGELFF

v_gene: TRBV6-5
d_gene: TRBD1
j_gene: TRBJ1-2
abundance: -
CDR3nt: TGTGCCAGCAGGACAGGGGGCTCCCCCTACACCTTC
CDR3aa: CASRTGGSPYTF

v_gene: TRBV10-3
d_gene: -
j_gene: TRBJ1-5
abundance: -
CDR3nt: TGTGCCAGTACGAGGGATAGCAATCAGCCCCAGCATTTT
CDR3aa: CASTRDSNQPQHF

v_gene: TRBV7-9
d_gene: -
j_gene: TRBJ1-6
abundance: few
CDR3nt: TGTGCCAGCAGCTTAGGGAGCTCCTATAATTCACCCCTCCACTTT
CDR3aa: CASSLGSSYNSPLHF

v_gene: TRBV6-4
d_gene: TRBD2
j_gene: TRBJ2-1
abundance: -
CDR3nt: TGTGCCAGCAGTGACGGGACTAGCGGCTCCTACAATGAGCAGTTCTTC
CDR3aa: CASSDGTSGSYNEQFF

v_gene: TRBV7-2
d_gene: TRBD1
j_gene: TRBJ1-1
abundance: -
CDR3nt: TGTGCCAGCAGCTTAGTACAGGGGAGCACTGAAGCTTTCTTT
CDR3aa: CASSLVQGSTEAFF

v_gene: TRBV19
d_gene: TRBD1
j_gene: TRBJ1-5
abundance: -
CDR3nt: TGTGCCAGCACCGACAGGGGGAGACAGCCCCAGCATTTT
CDR3aa: CASTDRGRQPQHF

v_gene: TRBV9
d_gene: TRBD1
j_gene: TRBJ2-5
abundance: -
CDR3nt: TGTGCCAGCAGCGCCGGACAGGGGCATACAGAGACCCAGTACTTC
CDR3aa: CASSAGQGHTETQYF

v_gene: TRBV5-1
d_gene: -
j_gene: TRBJ2-7
abundance: few
CDR3nt: TGCGCCAGCAGCTTTGAACTAGCTACCAAATACGAGCAGTACTTC
CDR3aa: CASSFELATKYEQYF

v_gene: TRBV7-9
d_gene: TRBD1
j_gene: TRBJ2-3
abundance: once
CDR3nt: TGTGCCAGCAGCTCCAGAACCCAAAGACAGGGAGTGTGGCCAGATACGCAGTATTTT
CDR3aa: CASSSRTQRQGVWPDTQYF

v_gene: TRBV5-1
d_gene: -
j_gene: TRBJ2-5
abundance: -
CDR3nt: TGCGCCAGCAGCTTACAGGCTCCGGAGACCCAGTACTTC
CDR3aa: CASSLQAPETQYF

v_gene: TRBV27
d_gene: TRBD2
j_gene: TRBJ2-1
abundance: once
CDR3nt: TGTGCCAGCAGTTTAAAGACGGGGGGGAGCTCCTACAATGAGCAGTTCTTC
CDR3aa: CASSLKTGGSSYNEQFF

v_gene: TRBV7-9
d_gene: -
j_gene: TRBJ1-2
abundance: -
CDR3nt: TGTGCCAGCAGCTCGCGGACAGTGGGCTATGGCTACACCTTC
CDR3aa: CASSSRTVGYGYTF

v_gene: TRBV5-4
d_gene: -
j_gene: TRBJ2-3
abundance: -
CDR3nt: TGTGCCAGCAGTTTTCCAACAGCTCTGACAGATACGCAGTATTTT
CDR3aa: CASSFPTALTDTQYF

v_gene: TRBV18
d_gene: -
j_gene: TRBJ2-3
abundance: -
CDR3nt: TGTGCCAGCTCACCGACTAGAGGGGGCACAGATACGCAGTATTTT
CDR3aa: CASSPTRGGTDTQYF

v_gene: TRBV7-2
d_gene: TRBD2
j_gene: TRBJ2-5
abundance: -
CDR3nt: TGTGCCAGCACCCCGGGACTAGCGGGGGCGGGGGAGCAGTACTTC
CDR3aa: CASTPGLAGAGEQYF

v_gene: TRBV7-2
d_gene: -
j_gene: TRBJ1-4
abundance: -
CDR3nt: TGTGCCAGCAGCCCCTCCCAGGCCACTAATGAAAAACTGTTTTTT
CDR3aa: CASSPSQATNEKLFF

v_gene: TRBV19
d_gene: TRBD1
j_gene: TRBJ1-5
abundance: -
CDR3nt: TGTGCCAGTAGTCAGGGGGCGAATCAGCCCCAGCATTTT
CDR3aa: CASSQGANQPQHF

v_gene: TRBV5-1
d_gene: TRBD1
j_gene: TRBJ1-2
abundance: -
CDR3nt: TGCGCCAGCAGCCCGGGACAGGAGTTCCTCTATGGCTACACCTTC
CDR3aa: CASSPGQEFLYGYTF

v_gene: TRBV7-2
d_gene: TRBD1
j_gene: TRBJ2-7
abundance: -
CDR3nt: TGTGCCAGCAGTTTGGCGCCCGGGACAGTCGGCGAGCAGTACTTC
CDR3aa: CASSLAPGTVGEQYF

v_gene: TRBV7-2
d_gene: -
j_gene: TRBJ2-5
abundance: -
CDR3nt: TGTGCCACCCGAGACCAAGAGACCCAGTACTTC
CDR3aa: CATRDQETQYF

v_gene: TRBV29-1
d_gene: -
j_gene: TRBJ2-7
abundance: -
CDR3nt: TGCAGCGGCATGCTTGGGAGCTACGAGCAGTACTTC
CDR3aa: CSGMLGSYEQYF

v_gene: TRBV6-6
d_gene: -
j_gene: TRBJ2-1
abundance: once
CDR3nt: TGTGCCAGCAGTTATAAGGGGGTCGAGGGCAATGAGCAGTTCTTC
CDR3aa: CASSYKGVEGNEQFF

v_gene: TRBV6-1
d_gene: -
j_gene: TRBJ2-1
abundance: -
CDR3nt: TGTGCCAGCAGTGAATTCACGGGCTCCTACAATGAGCAGTTCTTC
CDR3aa: CASSEFTGSYNEQFF

v_gene: TRBV5-1
d_gene: TRBD1
j_gene: TRBJ1-2
abundance: -
CDR3nt: TGCGCCAGCAGCTTGGCGGACAGGGTCTATGGCTACACCTTC
CDR3aa: CASSLADRVYGYTF

v_gene: TRBV6-6
d_gene: -
j_gene: TRBJ1-5
abundance: few
CDR3nt: TGTGCCAGCAGATGGGGAGTCGGTCAGCCCCAGCATTTT
CDR3aa: CASRWGVGQPQHF

v_gene: TRBV23-1
d_gene: -
j_gene: TRBJ2-7
abundance: -
CDR3nt: TGCGCCAGCAGTCAATCAGGCAGGTGGGCACCCCGGCGCGGGGTATCGTACGAGCAGTACTTC
CDR3aa: CASSQSGRWAPRRGVSYEQYF

v_gene: TRBV19
d_gene: -
j_gene: TRBJ1-4
abundance: -
CDR3nt: TGTGCCAGTGGAGAGTTACAGGCTTTGGGTGAAAAACTGTTTTTT
CDR3aa: CASGELQALGEKLFF